These 2 T cell receptor beta chains originate from one sample sequenced in a study of Tregs in tolerant kidney transplant recipients. Assay used: immunoSEQ multiplex PCR; TCRdb lists only in-frame clones, some missing. This sample has 90,000 to 120,000 clones, with about 90% found just once. The specimen was CD4+ T cells from blood, collected before the transplant. These receptors were taken from a human donor who received a combined kidney and bone marrow transplant.

The rearrangement joins TRBV19 to TRBJ1-1, with 11 bases fitting TRBD1. After removal of 5 bases from V and 2 bases from J, the junction contained 1 base not matched to a gene. The CDR3 consists of 14 residues. Germline V gene data show CDR1 as LNHDA and CDR2 as SQIVND (reference sequence). The CDR3 spells CASSWTGGNTEAFF. In DNA, the CDR3 is TGTGCCAGTAGTTGGACAGGGGGCAACACTGAAGCTTTCTTT. Based on the CDR3 plus reference TRBV19 and TRBJ1-1, the full variable domain is DGGITQSPKYLFRKEGQNVTLSCEQNLNHDAMYWYRQDPGQGLRLIYYSQIVNDFQKGDIAEGYSVSREKKESFPLTVTSAQKNPTAFYLCASSWTGGNTEAFFGQGTRLTVV.

This clone was seen just once. The V gene is TRBV2, the J gene TRBJ1-5; 8 nucleotides match TRBD1. The CDR3 is 15 amino acids. Germline CDR1 reads SNHLY; CDR2 reads FYNNEI. V lost 6 bases, J lost 2 bases, and 6 bases stayed unmatched. CDR3 sequence (DNA): TGTGCCAGCAGCTCAGGGGGCGCGGGCAATCAGCCCCAGCATTTT. This sequence encodes CASSSGGAGNQPQHF.